This TCR beta chain was recorded in a study of Graves' ophthalmopathy and Graves' hyperthyroidism. Study results and limitations: Thyroid clonotypes that were expanded above 0.001 frequency mostly also appeared in blood. It was with about 68% sensitivity and around 72% specificity that the model predicted ophthalmopathy progression.

The PBMC fraction was derived from roughly 10 ml of fresh peripheral blood. In this sample, this clonotype turned up a few times. The antigen is not known. The CDR3 runs to 19 residues. Germline trimming cut 0 bases from V and 8 bases from J; bases unmatched to any gene: 19. Germline V gives CDR1 SGDLS, CDR2 YYNGEE. The sequenced template was RNA, covering the TCR beta CDR3 region. HTBI-primed first-round RT-PCR preceded second-round multiplex PCR. Via MiXCR, TCRdb re-called the multiplex PCR reads, giving one row per CDR3 protein. The sample records hundreds of thousands of distinct CDR3 sequences, 20% to 25% being singletons.

The sample was peripheral blood. The TCR was taken from a woman in her forties or fifties with Graves' ophthalmopathy. The chain couples TRBV9 to TRBJ2-1, with 8 nucleotides matching TRBD2. The CDR3 spells CASSVGPGERGRGFDEQFF. The CDR3 DNA reads TGTGCCAGCAGCGTAGGTCCAGGAGAGCGGGGGAGGGGGTTCGATGAGCAGTTCTTC.